This entry describes one T cell receptor (beta chain). This entry belongs to a study of shared clonotypes between healthy human individuals. Study as a whole: Participating donors consisted of a couple of women and a few men aged 18 to 49.

Sorted subsets were amplified in replicate PCRs using approximately 200 ng DNA, 32,000 or so T cell genomes. TCRdb's copy holds only in-frame clones and misses some; the assay was immunoSEQ multiplex PCR. Among some 2,100,000 clones, 90% to 97% were seen once, and the ten largest hold roughly 0.13%. The germline V gene encodes CDR1 SGHTA and CDR2 FQGNSA. The CDR3 runs to 15 residues. Trimming removed 4 bases from V and 0 bases from J, with 10 bases in between. Sample: naive CD4+ T cells sorted from blood. This sample's subset: CD45RA+ positively selected. The clonotype was recovered from a man between 18 and 29 years old in good health. The J gene is TRBJ2-1, the V gene TRBV7-2, with D tentatively TRBD1 or TRBD2 (5 bases each). CDR3 DNA sequence: TGTGCCAGCAGCTCGGGACCCTACTCCTACAATGAGCAGTTCTTC. Amino acids: CASSSGPYSYNEQFF.